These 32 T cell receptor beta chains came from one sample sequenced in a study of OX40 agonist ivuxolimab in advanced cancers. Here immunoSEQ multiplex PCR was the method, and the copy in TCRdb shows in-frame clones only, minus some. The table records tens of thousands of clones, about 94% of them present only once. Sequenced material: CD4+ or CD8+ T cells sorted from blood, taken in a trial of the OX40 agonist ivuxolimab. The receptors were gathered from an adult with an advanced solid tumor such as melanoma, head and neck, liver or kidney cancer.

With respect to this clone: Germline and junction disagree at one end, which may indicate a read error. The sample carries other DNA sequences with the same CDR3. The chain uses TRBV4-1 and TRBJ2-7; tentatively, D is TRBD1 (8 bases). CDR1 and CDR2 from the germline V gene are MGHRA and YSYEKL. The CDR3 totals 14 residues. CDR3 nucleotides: TGCGCCAGCAGCAAACAGACAGGGGACTACGAGCAATACTTC. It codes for CASSKQTGDYEQYF.

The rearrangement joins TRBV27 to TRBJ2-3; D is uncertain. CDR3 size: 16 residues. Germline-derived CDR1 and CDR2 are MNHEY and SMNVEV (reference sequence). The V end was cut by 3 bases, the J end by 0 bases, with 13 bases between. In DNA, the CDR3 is TGTGCCAGCAGTTTGAGTGGGATTCCTAGCACAGATACGCAGTATTTT. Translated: CASSLSGIPSTDTQYF.

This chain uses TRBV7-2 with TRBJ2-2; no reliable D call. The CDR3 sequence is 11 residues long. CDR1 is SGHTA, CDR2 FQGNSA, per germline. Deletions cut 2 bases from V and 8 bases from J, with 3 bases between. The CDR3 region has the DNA TGTGCCAGCAGCTTATCTGGGGAGCTGTTTTTT. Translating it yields CASSLSGELFF.

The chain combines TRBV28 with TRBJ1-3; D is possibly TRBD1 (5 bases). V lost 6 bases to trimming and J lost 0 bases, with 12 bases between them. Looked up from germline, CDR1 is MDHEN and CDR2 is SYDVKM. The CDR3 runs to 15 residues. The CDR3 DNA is TGTGCCAGCAGAGTACAGGACCACTCTGGAAACACCATATATTTT. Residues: CASRVQDHSGNTIYF. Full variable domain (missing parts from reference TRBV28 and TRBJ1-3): DVKVTQSSRYLVKRTGEKVFLECVQDMDHENMFWYRQDPGLGLRLIYFSYDVKMKEKGDIPEGYSVSREKKERFSLILESASTNQTSMYLCASRVQDHSGNTIYFGEGSWLTVV.

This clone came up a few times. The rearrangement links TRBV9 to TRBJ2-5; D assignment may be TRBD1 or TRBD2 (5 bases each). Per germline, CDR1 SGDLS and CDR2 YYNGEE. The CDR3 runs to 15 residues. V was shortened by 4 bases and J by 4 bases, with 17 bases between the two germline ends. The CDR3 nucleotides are TGTGCCAGCAGCCCTAGGACGGGGCTGGGAGAGACCCAGTACTTC. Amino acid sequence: CASSPRTGLGETQYF. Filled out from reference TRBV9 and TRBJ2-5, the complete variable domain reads DSGVTQTPKHLITATGQRVTLRCSPRSGDLSVYWYQQSLDQGLQFLIQYYNGEERAKGNILERFSAQQFPDLHSELNLSSLELGDSALYFCASSPRTGLGETQYFGPGTRLLVL.

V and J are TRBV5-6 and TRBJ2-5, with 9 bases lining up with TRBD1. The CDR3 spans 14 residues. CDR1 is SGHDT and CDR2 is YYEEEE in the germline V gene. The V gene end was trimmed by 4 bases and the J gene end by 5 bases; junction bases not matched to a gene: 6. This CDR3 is CASSPGTGYETQYF. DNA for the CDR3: TGTGCCAGCAGCCCTGGGACAGGGTATGAGACCCAGTACTTC.

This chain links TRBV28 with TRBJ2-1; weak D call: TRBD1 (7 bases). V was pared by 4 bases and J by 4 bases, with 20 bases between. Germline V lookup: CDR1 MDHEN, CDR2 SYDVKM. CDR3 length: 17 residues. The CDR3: CASSSAPTGSGYNEQFF. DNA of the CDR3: TGTGCCAGCAGTTCGGCCCCGACAGGGAGCGGGTACAATGAGCAGTTCTTC.

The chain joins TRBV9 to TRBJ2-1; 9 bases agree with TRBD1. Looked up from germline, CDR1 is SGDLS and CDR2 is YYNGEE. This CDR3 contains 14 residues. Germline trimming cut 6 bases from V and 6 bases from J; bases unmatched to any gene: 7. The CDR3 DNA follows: TGTGCCAGCAATGTCCCGGGACAGGGCAATGAGCAGTTCTTC. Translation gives CASNVPGQGNEQFF.

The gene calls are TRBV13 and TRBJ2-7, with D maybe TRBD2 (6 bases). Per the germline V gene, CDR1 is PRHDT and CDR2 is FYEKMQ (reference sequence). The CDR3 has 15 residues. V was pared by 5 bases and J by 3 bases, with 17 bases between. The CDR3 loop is CASSPAKEGYYEQYF. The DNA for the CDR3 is TGTGCCAGCAGCCCGGCTAAGGAGGGCTACTACGAGCAGTACTTC.

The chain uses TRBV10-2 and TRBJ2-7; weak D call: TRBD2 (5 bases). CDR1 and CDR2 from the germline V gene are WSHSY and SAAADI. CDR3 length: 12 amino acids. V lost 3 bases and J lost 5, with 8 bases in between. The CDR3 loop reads CASSEGGNEQYF. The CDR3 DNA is TGCGCCAGCAGTGAAGGAGGCAACGAGCAGTACTTC.

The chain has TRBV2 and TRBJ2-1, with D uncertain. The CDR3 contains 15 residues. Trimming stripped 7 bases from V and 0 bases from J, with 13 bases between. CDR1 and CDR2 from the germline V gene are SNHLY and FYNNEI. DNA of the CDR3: TGTGCCAGCACCCTGGGGATAAGCTCCTACAATGAGCAGTTCTTC. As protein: CASTLGISSYNEQFF.

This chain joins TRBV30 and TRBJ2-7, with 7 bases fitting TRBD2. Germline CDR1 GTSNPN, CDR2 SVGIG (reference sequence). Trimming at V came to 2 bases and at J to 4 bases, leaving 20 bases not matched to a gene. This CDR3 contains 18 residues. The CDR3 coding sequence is TGTGCCTGGAGTCTATCGCCCTTTGCGGGGGAACGTGTATACGAGCAGTACTTC. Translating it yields CAWSLSPFAGERVYEQYF.

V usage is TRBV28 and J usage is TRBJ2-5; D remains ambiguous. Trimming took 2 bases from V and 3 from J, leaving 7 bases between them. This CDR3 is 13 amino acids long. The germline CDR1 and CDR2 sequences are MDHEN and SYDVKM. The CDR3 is CASSLAWKETQYF. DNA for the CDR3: TGTGCCAGCAGTTTAGCGTGGAAAGAGACCCAGTACTTC.

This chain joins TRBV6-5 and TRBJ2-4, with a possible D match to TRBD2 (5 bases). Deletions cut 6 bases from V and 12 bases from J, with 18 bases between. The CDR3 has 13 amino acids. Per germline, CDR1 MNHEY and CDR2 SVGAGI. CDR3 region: CASSPTGGNTQYF. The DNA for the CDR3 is TGTGCCAGCAGCCCCACCGGAGGTAATACTCAGTACTTC.

CDR3 nucleotide sequence: TGTGCCAGCAGTAATGGCCGAGCCTACGAGCAGTACTTC. The encoded protein is CASSNGRAYEQYF. This chain joins TRBV6-5 and TRBJ2-7; D gene ambiguous. CDR3 length equals 13 residues. The V gene's germline CDR1 is MNHEY and CDR2 SVGAGI. Trimming stripped 5 bases from V and 2 bases from J, with 10 bases between.

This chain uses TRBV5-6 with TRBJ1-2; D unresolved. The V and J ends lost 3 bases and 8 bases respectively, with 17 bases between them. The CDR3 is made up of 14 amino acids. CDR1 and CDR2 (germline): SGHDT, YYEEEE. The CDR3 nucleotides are TGTGCCAGCAGCTACCAGACGCACGGGGAGGGCTACACCTTC. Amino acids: CASSYQTHGEGYTF.

The CDR3 loop is CASSREGHIGELFF. The CDR3 DNA reads as TGTGCCAGCAGCCGGGAGGGCCACATCGGGGAGCTGTTTTTT. The chain links TRBV14 to TRBJ2-2, with TRBD2 matching over 7 bases. Germline assignment: CDR1 SGHDN and CDR2 FVKESK. The CDR3 sequence is 14 residues long. V was clipped by 4 bases and J by 7 bases; unmatched bases: 6.

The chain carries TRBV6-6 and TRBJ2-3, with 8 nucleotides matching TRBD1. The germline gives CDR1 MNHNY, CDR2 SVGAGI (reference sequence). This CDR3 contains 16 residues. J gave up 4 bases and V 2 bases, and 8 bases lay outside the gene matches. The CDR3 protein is CASSYAAGGSADTQYF. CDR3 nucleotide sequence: TGTGCCAGCAGTTACGCGGCAGGGGGCTCGGCAGATACGCAGTATTTT.

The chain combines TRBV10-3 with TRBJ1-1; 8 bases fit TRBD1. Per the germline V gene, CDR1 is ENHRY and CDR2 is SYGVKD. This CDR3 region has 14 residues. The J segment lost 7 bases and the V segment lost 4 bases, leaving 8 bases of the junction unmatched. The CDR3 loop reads CAISGRQGFNEAFF. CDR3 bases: TGTGCCATCAGTGGGCGACAGGGGTTTAATGAAGCTTTCTTT.

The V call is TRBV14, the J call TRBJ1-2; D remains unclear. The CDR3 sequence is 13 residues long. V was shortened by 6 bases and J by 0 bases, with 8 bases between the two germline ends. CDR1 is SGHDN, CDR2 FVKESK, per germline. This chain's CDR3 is CASRPAANYGYTF. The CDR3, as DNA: TGTGCCAGCAGGCCCGCGGCTAACTATGGCTACACCTTC.

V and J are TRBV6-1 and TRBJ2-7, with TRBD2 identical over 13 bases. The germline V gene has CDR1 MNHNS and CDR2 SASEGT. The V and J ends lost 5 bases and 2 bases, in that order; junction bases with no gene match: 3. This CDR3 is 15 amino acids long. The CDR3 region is CASSQGLAGTYEQYF. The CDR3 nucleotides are TGTGCCAGCAGTCAGGGACTAGCGGGAACCTACGAGCAGTACTTC.

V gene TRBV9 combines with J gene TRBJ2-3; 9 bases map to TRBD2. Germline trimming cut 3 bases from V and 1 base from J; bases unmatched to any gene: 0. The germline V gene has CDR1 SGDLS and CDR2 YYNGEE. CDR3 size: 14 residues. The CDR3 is CASSGGGGTDTQYF. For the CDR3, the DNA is TGTGCCAGCAGCGGCGGGGGGGGCACAGATACGCAGTATTTT.

This CDR3 reads CATRHGPSGTAKNIQYF. CDR3 nucleotides: TGTGCCACCAGACACGGACCTTCCGGGACAGCCAAAAACATTCAGTACTTC. The rearrangement links TRBV15 to TRBJ2-4; D is perhaps TRBD1 or TRBD2 (5 bases each). The CDR3 length is 17 residues. Germline CDR1 and CDR2: LNHNV and YYDKDF (reference sequence). V was trimmed by 6 bases and J by 0 bases, leaving 18 bases between them.

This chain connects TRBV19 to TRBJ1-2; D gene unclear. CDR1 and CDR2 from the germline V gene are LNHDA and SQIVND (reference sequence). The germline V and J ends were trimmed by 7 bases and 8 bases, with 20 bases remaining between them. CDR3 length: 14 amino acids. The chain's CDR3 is CASTDGEPVYGYTF. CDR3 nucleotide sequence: TGTGCCAGTACCGATGGGGAGCCGGTTTACGGCTACACCTTC.

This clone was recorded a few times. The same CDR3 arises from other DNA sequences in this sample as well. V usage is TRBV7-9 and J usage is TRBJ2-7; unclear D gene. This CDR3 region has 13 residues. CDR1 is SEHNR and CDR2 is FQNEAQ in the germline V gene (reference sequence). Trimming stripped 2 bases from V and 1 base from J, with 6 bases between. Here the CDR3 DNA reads TGTGCCAGCAGCTTACCCGGTTCCTACGAGCAGTACTTC. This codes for CASSLPGSYEQYF.

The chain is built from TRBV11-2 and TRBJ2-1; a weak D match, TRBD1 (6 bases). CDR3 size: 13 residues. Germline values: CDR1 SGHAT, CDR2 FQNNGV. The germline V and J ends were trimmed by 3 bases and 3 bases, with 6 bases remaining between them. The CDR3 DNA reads TGTGCCAGCAGCTTCAGGGGCTACAATGAGCAGTTCTTC. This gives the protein CASSFRGYNEQFF.

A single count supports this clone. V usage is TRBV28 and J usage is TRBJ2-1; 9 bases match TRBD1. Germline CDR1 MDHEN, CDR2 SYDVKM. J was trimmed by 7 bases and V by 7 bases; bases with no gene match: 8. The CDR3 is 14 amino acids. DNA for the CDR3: TGTGCCAGCACCGGAGGGACAGGGAAAAATGAGCAGTTCTTC. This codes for CASTGGTGKNEQFF.

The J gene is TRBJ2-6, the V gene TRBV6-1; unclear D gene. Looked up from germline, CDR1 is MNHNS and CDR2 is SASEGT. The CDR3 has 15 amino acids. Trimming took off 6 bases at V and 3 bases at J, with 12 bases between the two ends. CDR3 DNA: TGTGCCAGCAGAGCTCAAGACCTTGGGGCCAACGTCCTGACTTTC. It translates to CASRAQDLGANVLTF.

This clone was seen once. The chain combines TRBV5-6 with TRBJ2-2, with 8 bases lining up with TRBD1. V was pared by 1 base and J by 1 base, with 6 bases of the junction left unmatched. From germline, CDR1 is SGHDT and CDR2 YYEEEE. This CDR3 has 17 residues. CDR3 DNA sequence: TGTGCCAGCAGCTTGTTGATAGGACAGGGGAACACCGGGGAGCTGTTTTTT. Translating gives CASSLLIGQGNTGELFF. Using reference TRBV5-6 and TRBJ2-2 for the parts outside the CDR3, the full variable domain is DAGVTQSPTHLIKTRGQQVTLRCSPKSGHDTVSWYQQALGQGPQFIFQYYEEEERQRGNFPDRFSGHQFPNYSSELNVNALLLGDSALYLCASSLLIGQGNTGELFFGEGSRLTVL.

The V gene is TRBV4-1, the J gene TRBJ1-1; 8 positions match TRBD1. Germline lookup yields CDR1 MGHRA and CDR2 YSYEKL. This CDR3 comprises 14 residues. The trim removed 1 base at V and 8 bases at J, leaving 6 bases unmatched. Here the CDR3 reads CASSQGDRLEEAFF. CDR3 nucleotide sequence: TGCGCCAGCAGCCAAGGGGACAGGCTAGAGGAAGCTTTCTTT.

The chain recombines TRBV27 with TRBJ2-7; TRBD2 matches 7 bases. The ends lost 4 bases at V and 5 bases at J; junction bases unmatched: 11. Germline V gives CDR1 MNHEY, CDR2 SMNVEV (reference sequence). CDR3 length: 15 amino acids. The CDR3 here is CASSSRLADYNEQYF. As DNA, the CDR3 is TGTGCCAGCAGTTCTCGACTAGCCGATTACAACGAGCAGTACTTC.

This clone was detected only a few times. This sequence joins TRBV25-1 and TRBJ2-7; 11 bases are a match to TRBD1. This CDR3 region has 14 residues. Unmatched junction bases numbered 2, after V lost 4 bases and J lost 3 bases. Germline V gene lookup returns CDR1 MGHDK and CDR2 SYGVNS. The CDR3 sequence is CASSAGTGGYEQYF. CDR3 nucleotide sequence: TGTGCCAGCAGTGCTGGGACAGGGGGCTACGAGCAGTACTTC.